The 13 T cell receptor beta chains in this list originate from one sample, sequenced in a study of cytomegalovirus exposure and HLA in healthy donors. Researchers ran the PCR with 60 Vbeta and 13 Jbeta primers. Sequenced by immunoSEQ multiplex PCR; TCRdb stores in-frame clones only, minus some. The sample holds fewer than 200,000 clones, over 75% seen once. The material sequenced was PBMCs. The receptors were gathered from a girl under three years old in good health and CMV-seronegative.

This rearrangement joins TRBV13 to TRBJ2-1, with 16 bases fitting TRBD2. This CDR3 is built from 14 residues. Germline V gene sequence: CDR1 PRHDT, CDR2 FYEKMQ (reference sequence). V was clipped by 5 bases and J by 13 bases; unmatched bases: 5. The DNA of the CDR3 is TGTGCCAGCAGCCAGGGACTAGCGGGGGGGCGCCAGTTCTTC. Residues: CASSQGLAGGRQFF. Drawing the rest from reference TRBV13 and TRBJ2-1, the complete variable domain is AAGVIQSPRHLIKEKRETATLKCYPIPRHDTVYWYQQGPGQDPQFLISFYEKMQSDKGSIPDRFSAQQFSDYHSELNMSSLELGDSALYFCASSQGLAGGRQFFGPGTRLTVL.

The chain joins TRBV5-1 to TRBJ1-1; 8 nucleotides line up with TRBD1. The ends lost 4 bases at V and 3 bases at J; junction bases unmatched: 8. This CDR3 has 15 residues. From germline, CDR1 is SGHRS and CDR2 YFSETQ. CDR3 in DNA: TGCGCCAGCAGCCCTGACAGGGGATGGTACACTGAAGCTTTCTTT. Its translation: CASSPDRGWYTEAFF.

J is TRBJ2-5 and V is TRBV5-1; 11 bases map to TRBD2. Germline values: CDR1 SGHRS, CDR2 YFSETQ. V lost 4 bases, J lost 2 bases, and 7 bases stayed unmatched. The CDR3 is 16 residues long. The DNA of the CDR3 is TGCGCCAGCAGCACCCCGACTAGCGGGGCACAAGAGACCCAGTACTTC. Its translation is CASSTPTSGAQETQYF.

As for this clone: Germline is not matched at one junction end, which may reflect a read error. This sequence joins TRBV7-9 and TRBJ2-5, with 8 bases aligning to TRBD1. Germline CDR1 SEHNR, CDR2 FQNEAQ (reference sequence). This CDR3 region has 17 residues. CDR3 residues: CSSSLVGGSGGKETQYF. Written as DNA, the CDR3 is TGTTCCAGCAGCTTAGTAGGGGGGTCAGGGGGCAAGGAGACCCAGTACTTC.

This clone appeared once. This sequence joins TRBV10-1 and TRBJ1-1; 7 bases agree with TRBD1. Unmatched junction bases numbered 12, after V lost 10 bases and J lost 1 base. The CDR3 length is 15 residues. Germline loops: CDR1 WNHNN, CDR2 SYGVQD (reference sequence). CDR3 protein: CATSQGVVGNTEAFF. For the CDR3, the DNA is TGCGCCACCTCGCAGGGGGTGGTTGGGAACACTGAAGCTTTCTTT.

The genes are TRBV30 and TRBJ1-4, with D unresolved. The V gene's germline CDR1 is GTSNPN and CDR2 SVGIG (reference sequence). The CDR3 is 13 residues long. The V end lost 4 bases, the J end lost 6 bases, and 12 bases lay between the germline ends. The CDR3 DNA sequence: TGTGCCTGGACCTGGAGGGCACATGAAAAACTGTTTTTT. The encoded protein is CAWTWRAHEKLFF. The full variable domain, with the rest looked up from reference TRBV30 and TRBJ1-4, is SQTIHQWPATLVQPVGSPLSLECTVEGTSNPNLYWYRQAAGRGLQLLFYSVGIGQISSEVPQNLSASRPQDRQFILSSKKLLLSDSGFYLCAWTWRAHEKLFFGSGTQLSVL.

This clone was counted a few times. The gene calls are TRBV29-1 and TRBJ2-7; D gene unclear. Germline V gene lookup returns CDR1 SQVTM and CDR2 ANQGSEA. This CDR3 has 12 amino acids. V shed 2 bases and J shed 0 bases, with 5 bases lying between them. The CDR3: CSVEKSSYEQYF. DNA of the CDR3: TGCAGCGTTGAAAAGAGCTCCTACGAGCAGTACTTC.

The gene calls are TRBV13 and TRBJ1-2; D possibly corresponds to TRBD1 (5 bases). The CDR3 covers 14 residues. Trimming pared 5 bases from V and 5 bases from J, leaving 15 bases between. The germline gives CDR1 PRHDT, CDR2 FYEKMQ (reference sequence). The CDR3 bases are TGTGCCAGCAGCGAGTACGGGGGGTGGTATGGCTACACCTTC. Protein sequence: CASSEYGGWYGYTF.

The chain carries TRBV6-5 and TRBJ1-2; no firm D call. Looked up from germline, CDR1 is MNHEY and CDR2 is SVGAGI. The V gene lost 0 bases and the J gene lost 7 bases, with 9 bases spanning the gap. The CDR3 consists of 13 residues. The DNA of the CDR3 is TGTGCCAGCAGTTACTCGCAGGCAGCTGGCTACACCTTC. Protein product: CASSYSQAAGYTF.

The gene calls are TRBV18 and TRBJ1-3, with TRBD1 matching 7 bases. V gave up 1 base and J gave up 2 bases; unmatched junction bases: 2. Germline CDR1 reads KGHSH; CDR2 reads LQKENI. The CDR3 is 15 amino acids. The CDR3 nucleotides read TGTGCCAGCTCACCACGGGACAGCCCTGGAAACACCATATATTTT. Amino acid sequence: CASSPRDSPGNTIYF.

The V and J genes are TRBV6-4 and TRBJ2-2; D possibly corresponds to TRBD2 (6 bases). From germline, CDR1 is MRHNA and CDR2 SNTAGT. V was trimmed by 0 bases and J by 7 bases, leaving 9 bases between them. This CDR3 has 14 amino acids. Written as DNA, the CDR3 is TGTGCCAGCAGTGACTCGGAGACTAGCGGGGAGCTGTTTTTT. Amino acids: CASSDSETSGELFF.

This sequence joins TRBV9 and TRBJ1-2; 7 nucleotides line up with TRBD1. The CDR3 consists of 13 residues. The V gene's germline CDR1 is SGDLS and CDR2 YYNGEE. J lost 8 bases, V lost 0 bases, and 4 bases had no gene match. The CDR3 DNA reads TGTGCCAGCAGCGTAGACAGGGGAGGCGGCTACACCTTC. This sequence encodes CASSVDRGGGYTF.

This rearrangement joins TRBV7-8 to TRBJ1-5; D gene uncertain. V shed 1 base and J shed 5 bases, with 12 bases lying between them. Germline CDR1 and CDR2: SGHVS and FQNEAQ. The CDR3 totals 15 residues. CDR3 bases: TGTGCCAGCAGCTTAGTTCCGGAGGGATATCAGCCCCAGCATTTT. Amino acid sequence: CASSLVPEGYQPQHF.